The source of this T cell receptor (beta chain) is a study of blood T cell repertoires in COVID-19. About the research overall: Material from acute and convalescent COVID-19 was sourced from the United States, Italy and Spain. T cells, B-cell-depleted T cells, or PBMCs provided the cDNA or gDNA that served as material.

Original handling: How many nucleated cells were present was estimated from reference gene primer amplification. The table came from immunoSEQ multiplex PCR; TCRdb's copy has only in-frame clones and leaves some out. That table furnishes V, J and clone size, whereas the DNA furnished D and trimming. This sample carries under 100,000 clones, about 88% of them seen once, and the ten largest clones take 4% to 5.5%. Between the trimmed V and J ends, which lost 1 base and 5 bases, there was a span of 12 bases. CDR1 and CDR2 from the germline V gene are SGHRS and YFSETQ. The CDR3 length is 15 residues. The V call is TRBV5-1, the J call TRBJ1-4; D remains unclear. This sequence originates from a man aged 35 to 55 with acute or convalescent COVID-19. What was sequenced was peripheral blood. Here the CDR3 DNA reads TGCGCCAGCAGCTTGTTGGGCCCCCCAAATGAAAAACTGTTTTTT. Protein product: CASSLLGPPNEKLFF. Full variable domain (missing parts from reference TRBV5-1 and TRBJ1-4): KAGVTQTPRYLIKTRGQQVTLSCSPISGHRSVSWYQQTPGQGLQFLFEYFSETQRNKGNFPGRFSGRQFSNSRSEMNVSTLELGDSALYLCASSLLGPPNEKLFFGSGTQLSVL.